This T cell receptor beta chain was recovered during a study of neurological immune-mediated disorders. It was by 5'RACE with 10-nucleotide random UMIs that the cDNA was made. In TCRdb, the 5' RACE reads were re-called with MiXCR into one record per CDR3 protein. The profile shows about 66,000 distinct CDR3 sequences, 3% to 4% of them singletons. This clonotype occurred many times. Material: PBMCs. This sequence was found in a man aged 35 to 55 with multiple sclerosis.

The CDR3 region has the DNA TGTGCCAGCAGTTTGCGGGGGGGCCAAGATACGCAGTATTTT. It is translated as CASSLRGGQDTQYF. This chain links TRBV12-3 or TRBV12-4 with TRBJ2-3; 9 bases match TRBD2. CDR3 length: 14 residues. V was clipped by 3 bases and J by 5 bases; unmatched bases: 3.